A single sample gave rise to the 8 T cell receptor beta chains below, sequenced in a study of Graves' ophthalmopathy and Graves' hyperthyroidism. The sequenced template was RNA, covering the TCR beta CDR3 region. HTBI primers served in a first-round RT-PCR, which a second-round multiplex PCR followed. TCRdb fed the multiplex PCR reads into MiXCR, producing one record per CDR3 protein. The sample holds tens of thousands of distinct CDR3 sequences, roughly 50% seen once. What was sequenced was peripheral blood. The receptors stem from an adult woman with stable Graves' hyperthyroidism.

The chain has TRBV20-1 and TRBJ1-2; a possible D gene is TRBD1 (6 bases). Germline values: CDR1 DFQATT, CDR2 SNEGSKA (reference sequence). V lost 3 bases, J lost 8 bases, and 10 bases lay in between. The CDR3 runs to 11 residues. Here the CDR3 DNA reads TGCAGTGCTAGTACAGGGACCGGCTACACCTTC. Its protein product is CSASTGTGYTF.

The chain has TRBV11-1 and TRBJ2-7; TRBD1 matches 10 bases. The length of the CDR3 is 18 residues. The ends lost 0 bases at V and 2 bases at J; junction bases unmatched: 10. From germline, CDR1 is SGHAT and CDR2 FQDESV (reference sequence). In DNA form, the CDR3 reads TGTGCCAGCAGCTTAGCTGGGACAGGGGTGATAACTACCTACGAGCAGTACTTC. It encodes CASSLAGTGVITTYEQYF.

Only one count was recorded for this clonotype. V usage is TRBV9 and J usage is TRBJ2-5; 10 nucleotides agree with TRBD2. The germline gives CDR1 SGDLS, CDR2 YYNGEE. The CDR3 runs to 14 residues. Trimming removed 3 bases from V and 4 bases from J; junction bases left unmatched: 3. CDR3 protein: CASSGTSGSETQYF. CDR3 sequence (DNA): TGTGCCAGCAGCGGGACTAGCGGTTCAGAGACCCAGTACTTC.

The CDR3 DNA sequence: TGTGCCAGCAGCGCCTTTAGCGGGAGAGAGACCCAGTACTTC. It is translated as CASSAFSGRETQYF. The gene calls are TRBV7-4 and TRBJ2-5; 9 bases are a match to TRBD2. This CDR3 has 14 residues. Trimming removed 5 bases from V and 4 bases from J; junction bases left unmatched: 5. Germline CDR1 and CDR2: SGHVT and SQSDAQ.

The rearrangement links TRBV20-1 to TRBJ1-2, with 10 bases identical to TRBD1. The germline CDR1 and CDR2 sequences are DFQATT and SNEGSKA (reference sequence). V lost 3 bases and J lost 5; bases outside the gene matches: 3. The CDR3 covers 13 residues. The CDR3 nucleotides read TGCAGTGCTAGGTCGGACAGGGGGTATGGCTACACCTTC. Amino acid sequence: CSARSDRGYGYTF.

This clonotype was picked up many times. The chain is built from TRBV19 and TRBJ1-3, with TRBD1 as a possible D gene (5 bases). V was cut by 10 bases and J by 4 bases, with 17 bases left in between. The CDR3 contains 14 residues. Germline loops: CDR1 LNHDA, CDR2 SQIVND (reference sequence). CDR3 residues: CATLPGPRGNTIYF. The CDR3 DNA follows: TGTGCCACCCTCCCGGGACCCAGGGGAAACACCATATATTTT.

The chain recombines TRBV7-9 with TRBJ1-2; 11 nucleotides line up with TRBD1. The CDR3 has 14 amino acids. The germline V gene encodes CDR1 SEHNR and CDR2 FQNEAQ (reference sequence). V was pared by 5 bases and J by 7 bases, with 6 bases of the junction left unmatched. The CDR3 coding sequence is TGTGCCAGCAGCCGGACAGGGGGCGCATCTGGCTACACCTTC. It encodes CASSRTGGASGYTF.

The chain combines TRBV7-9 with TRBJ2-7; 10 positions agree with TRBD2. The V segment lost 4 bases and the J segment 0 bases; nucleotides outside the gene matches: 6. Germline lookup yields CDR1 SEHNR and CDR2 FQNEAQ (reference sequence). The CDR3 consists of 16 residues. The CDR3 region has the DNA TGTGCCAGCAGCTCCGATAGCGGGAGGTACTCCTACGAGCAGTACTTC. Its protein is CASSSDSGRYSYEQYF.